This passage covers 4 T cell receptor beta chains from one sample sequenced in a study of T cell clonality in common variable immunodeficiency. Assay: immunoSEQ multiplex PCR; the TCRdb copy retains only in-frame clones and omits some. This sample comprises roughly 34,000 clones, none seen once only. The sample was peripheral blood mononuclear cells. These receptors were collected from a person aged 18-70 years in good health.

In this sample, this clone turned up many times. The sequenced fragment ends 3 residues before the CDR3 boundary, so the rest is inferred from the germline J gene. This chain uses TRBV5-1 with TRBJ1-1, with D unclear. V gave up 0 bases and J gave up 3 bases, with 9 bases separating them. Germline-derived CDR1 and CDR2 are SGHRS and YFSETQ. The CDR3 runs 14 residues. The CDR3 bases that were read are TGCGCCAGCAGCTTGGCGCCGGGGTACACTGAA. This translates into CASSLAPGYTE. The CDR3 in full is CASSLAPGYTEAFF.

This clone was picked up many times. CDR3 DNA (partial): TGTGCCAGCAGTTATTACGATCCTCGGAATGAAAAA. Its translation is CASSYYDPRNEK. In full, the CDR3 is CASSYYDPRNEKLFF. This chain connects TRBV6-2 or TRBV6-3 to TRBJ1-4; D gene uncertain. The observed sequence ends 3 residues before the CDR3 terminus, with the missing tail filled in from the germline J gene. CDR3 size: 15 residues. In germline, CDR1 is MNHEY, CDR2 SVGEGT. Trimming removed 3 bases from V and 5 bases from J, with 13 bases in between.

This clone came up many times. The read terminates 3 residues before the CDR3 end, so the remaining end is supplied by the germline J gene. V and J are TRBV28 and TRBJ2-1; 8 nucleotides line up with TRBD1. The germline gives CDR1 MDHEN, CDR2 SYDVKM. After removal of 6 bases from V and 5 bases from J, the junction contained 9 bases not matched to a gene. The CDR3 sequence is 15 residues long. The CDR3 region is CASSEDRGRNNEQFF. The CDR3 bases that were read are TGTGCCAGCAGCGAAGACAGGGGAAGGAACAATGAG. Together with reference TRBV28 and TRBJ2-1, the CDR3 gives the full variable domain: DVKVTQSSRYLVKRTGEKVFLECVQDMDHENMFWYRQDPGLGLRLIYFSYDVKMKEKGDIPEGYSVSREKKERFSLILESASTNQTSMYLCASSEDRGRNNEQFFGPGTRLTVL.

This clone appeared many times. With the read ending 3 residues before the CDR3 end, the germline J gene is used to fill in that end. The V and J genes are TRBV19 and TRBJ2-3, with 10 bases identical to TRBD2. Trimming cost V 5 bases and J 0 bases; bases outside gene matches: 11. The CDR3 totals 18 residues. Germline V lookup: CDR1 LNHDA, CDR2 SQIVND (reference sequence). The covered CDR3 bases are TGTGCCAGTAGTGGGGTAGCGGGAGGCCACCCTAGCACAGATACG. Translation: CASSGVAGGHPSTDT. The whole CDR3 sequence reads CASSGVAGGHPSTDTQYF.